Many counts were recorded for the clone carrying this T cell receptor (beta chain). Antigen: not known. Germline V lookup: CDR1 SEHNR, CDR2 FQNEAQ (reference sequence). Trimming removed 3 bases at V and 4 bases at J, with 10 bases between. This CDR3 region has 14 residues. This entry comes from a study of T cells in Graves' hyperthyroidism and ophthalmopathy. As for the study in general: At initial diagnosis, before any treatment had begun, peripheral blood was obtained. Study-level results: Ophthalmopathy and stable hyperthyroidism were told apart by a 13 V-J model. Most thyroid-expanded clonotypes above 0.001 were also found in blood.

It was RNA transcripts that yielded the amplified TCR beta CDR3 regions. First-round RT-PCR with HTBI primers amplified the TCR CDR3 region. TCRdb reanalysed the multiplex PCR reads using MiXCR and keeps one entry per CDR3 protein. Here the sample spans a few hundred thousand distinct CDR3 sequences, 15% to 19% being singletons. Based on clinical symptoms, serum thyroxine and TRAb, thyroid ultrasound and orbital computed tomography, diagnoses were reached. The sequence was collected from a young woman with Graves' hyperthyroidism. The rearrangement links TRBV7-9 to TRBJ2-1; D call uncertain. Material: blood. CDR3 residues: CASSFLAVYNEQFF. In DNA form, the CDR3 reads TGTGCCAGCAGCTTCCTTGCCGTATACAATGAGCAGTTCTTC.